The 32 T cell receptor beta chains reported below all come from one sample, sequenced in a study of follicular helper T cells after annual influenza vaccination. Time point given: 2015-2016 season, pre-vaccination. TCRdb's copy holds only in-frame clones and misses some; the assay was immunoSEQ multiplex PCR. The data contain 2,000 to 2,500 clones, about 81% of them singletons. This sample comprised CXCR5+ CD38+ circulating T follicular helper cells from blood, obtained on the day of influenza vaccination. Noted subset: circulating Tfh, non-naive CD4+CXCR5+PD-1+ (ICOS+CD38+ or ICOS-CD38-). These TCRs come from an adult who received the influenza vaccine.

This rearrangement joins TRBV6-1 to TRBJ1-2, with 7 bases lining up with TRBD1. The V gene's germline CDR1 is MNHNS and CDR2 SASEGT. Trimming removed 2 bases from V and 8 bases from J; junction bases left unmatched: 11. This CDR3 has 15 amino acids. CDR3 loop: CASSETPGGPSGYTF. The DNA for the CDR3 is TGTGCCAGCAGTGAAACCCCAGGGGGGCCCTCGGGCTACACCTTC.

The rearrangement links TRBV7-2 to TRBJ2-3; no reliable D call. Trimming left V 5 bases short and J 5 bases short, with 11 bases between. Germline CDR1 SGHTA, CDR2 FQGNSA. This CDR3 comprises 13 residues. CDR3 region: CASSHTHQDTQYF. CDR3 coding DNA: TGTGCCAGCAGCCACACCCACCAAGATACGCAGTATTTT.

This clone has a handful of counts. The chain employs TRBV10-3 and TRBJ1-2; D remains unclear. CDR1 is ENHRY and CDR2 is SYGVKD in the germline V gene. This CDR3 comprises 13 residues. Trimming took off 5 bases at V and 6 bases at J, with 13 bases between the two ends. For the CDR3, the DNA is TGTGCCATCAGTAAGGATGCTGGGGATGGCTACACCTTC. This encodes CAISKDAGDGYTF.

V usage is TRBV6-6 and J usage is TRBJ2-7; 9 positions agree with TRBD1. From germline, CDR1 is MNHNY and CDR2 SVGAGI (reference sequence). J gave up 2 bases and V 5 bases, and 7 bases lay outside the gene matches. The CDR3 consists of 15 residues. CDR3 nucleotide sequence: TGTGCCAGCAGTGACGCAGGGACAGGGACCTACGAGCAGTACTTC. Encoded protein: CASSDAGTGTYEQYF.

The DNA of the CDR3 is TGTGCCAGCAGCGCCGGGACAGGGGGAAACTACGAGCAGTACTTC. This codes for CASSAGTGGNYEQYF. The chain couples TRBV7-2 to TRBJ2-7; 11 nucleotides match TRBD1. This CDR3 has 15 residues. The germline V gene has CDR1 SGHTA and CDR2 FQGNSA. With 5 bases clipped from V and 3 bases from J, the junction kept 6 bases outside the gene matches.

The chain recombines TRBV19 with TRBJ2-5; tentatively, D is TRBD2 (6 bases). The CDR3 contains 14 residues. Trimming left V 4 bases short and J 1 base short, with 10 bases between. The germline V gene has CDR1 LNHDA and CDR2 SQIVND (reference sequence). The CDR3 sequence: CASSNGGSQETQYF. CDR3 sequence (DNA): TGTGCCAGTAGTAATGGAGGGAGCCAAGAGACCCAGTACTTC.

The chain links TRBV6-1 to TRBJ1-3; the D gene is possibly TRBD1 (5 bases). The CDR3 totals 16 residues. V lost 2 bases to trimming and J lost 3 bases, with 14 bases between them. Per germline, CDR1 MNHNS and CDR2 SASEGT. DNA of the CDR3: TGTGCCAGCAGTGAAAATCCGGGGGGAGGTGGAAACACCATATATTTT. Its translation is CASSENPGGGGNTIYF.

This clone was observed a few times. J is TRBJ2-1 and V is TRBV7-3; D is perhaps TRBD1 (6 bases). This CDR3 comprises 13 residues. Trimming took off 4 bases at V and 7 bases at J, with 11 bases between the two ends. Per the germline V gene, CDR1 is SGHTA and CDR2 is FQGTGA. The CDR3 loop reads CASSSQGYNEQFF. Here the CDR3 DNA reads TGTGCCAGCAGCTCCCAGGGGTATAATGAGCAGTTCTTC.

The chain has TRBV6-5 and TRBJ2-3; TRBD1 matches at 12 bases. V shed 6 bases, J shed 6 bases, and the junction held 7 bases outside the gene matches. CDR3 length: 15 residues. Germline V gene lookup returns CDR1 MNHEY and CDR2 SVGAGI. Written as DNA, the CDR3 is TGTGCCAGCAGCCCGGGACAGGGGGCTTGGGATACGCAGTATTTT. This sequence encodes CASSPGQGAWDTQYF.

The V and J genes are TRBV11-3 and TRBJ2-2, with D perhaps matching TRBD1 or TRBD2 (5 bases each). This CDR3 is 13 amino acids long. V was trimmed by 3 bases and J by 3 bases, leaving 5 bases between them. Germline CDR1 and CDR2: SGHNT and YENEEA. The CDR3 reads CASSLGDTGELFF. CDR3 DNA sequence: TGTGCCAGCAGCTTGGGGGACACCGGGGAGCTGTTTTTT.

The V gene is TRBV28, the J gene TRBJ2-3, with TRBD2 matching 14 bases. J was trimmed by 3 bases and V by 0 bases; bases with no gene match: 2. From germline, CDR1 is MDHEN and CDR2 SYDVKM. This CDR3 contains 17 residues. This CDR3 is CASSLWGLAGDTDTQYF. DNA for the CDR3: TGTGCCAGCAGTTTATGGGGACTAGCGGGAGATACAGATACGCAGTATTTT.

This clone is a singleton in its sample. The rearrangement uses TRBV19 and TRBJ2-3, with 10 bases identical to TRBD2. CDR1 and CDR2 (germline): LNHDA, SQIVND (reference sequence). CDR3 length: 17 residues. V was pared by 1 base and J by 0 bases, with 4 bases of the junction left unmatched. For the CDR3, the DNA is TGTGCCAGTAGTATAGGTTCTAGCGGGGGAAGCACAGATACGCAGTATTTT. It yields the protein CASSIGSSGGSTDTQYF.

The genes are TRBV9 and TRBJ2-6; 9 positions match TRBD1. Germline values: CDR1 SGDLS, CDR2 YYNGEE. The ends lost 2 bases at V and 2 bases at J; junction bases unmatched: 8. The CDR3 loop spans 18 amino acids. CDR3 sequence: CASSVRRTGATGANVLTF. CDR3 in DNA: TGTGCCAGCAGCGTGAGACGGACAGGGGCCACTGGGGCCAACGTCCTGACTTTC.

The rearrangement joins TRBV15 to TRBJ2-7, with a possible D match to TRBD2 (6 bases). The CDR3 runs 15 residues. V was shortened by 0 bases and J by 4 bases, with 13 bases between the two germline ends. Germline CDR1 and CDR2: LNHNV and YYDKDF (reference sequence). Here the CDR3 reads CATSRDRTGRYEQYF. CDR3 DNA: TGTGCCACCAGCAGAGATAGGACCGGGAGATACGAGCAGTACTTC.

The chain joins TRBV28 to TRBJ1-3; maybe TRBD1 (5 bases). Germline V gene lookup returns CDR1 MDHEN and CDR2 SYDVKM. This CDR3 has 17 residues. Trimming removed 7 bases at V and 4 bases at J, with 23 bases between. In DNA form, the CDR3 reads TGTGCCAGCACCCAATCGGGGACCCCAGGATCCGGAAACACCATATATTTT. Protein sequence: CASTQSGTPGSGNTIYF.

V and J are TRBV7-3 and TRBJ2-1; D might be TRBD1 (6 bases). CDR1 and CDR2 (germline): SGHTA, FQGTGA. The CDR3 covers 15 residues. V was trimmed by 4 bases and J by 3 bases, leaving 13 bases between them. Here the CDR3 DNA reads TGTGCCAGCAGCTCCGCCGGGACACGCTACAATGAGCAGTTCTTC. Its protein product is CASSSAGTRYNEQFF.

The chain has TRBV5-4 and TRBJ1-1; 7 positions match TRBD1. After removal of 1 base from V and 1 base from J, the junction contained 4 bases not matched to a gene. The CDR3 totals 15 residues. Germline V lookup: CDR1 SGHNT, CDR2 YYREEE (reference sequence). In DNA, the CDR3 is TGTGCCAGCAGCTTGACAGGGGATGCGAACACTGAAGCTTTCTTT. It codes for CASSLTGDANTEAFF.

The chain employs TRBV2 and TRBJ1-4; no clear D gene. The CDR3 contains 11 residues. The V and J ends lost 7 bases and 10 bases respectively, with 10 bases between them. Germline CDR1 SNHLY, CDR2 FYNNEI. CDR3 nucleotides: TGTGCCAGCATCAGAAGCGGAAAACTGTTTTTT. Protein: CASIRSGKLFF.

The CDR3 region has the DNA TGCAGCGGGTCGGGACGGTCCTACAATGAGCAGTTCTTC. As protein: CSGSGRSYNEQFF. This sequence joins TRBV29-1 and TRBJ2-1; either TRBD1 or TRBD2 may fit D (5 bases each). Germline V gives CDR1 SQVTM, CDR2 ANQGSEA. Trimming pared 7 bases from V and 1 base from J, leaving 11 bases between. The CDR3 runs to 13 residues.

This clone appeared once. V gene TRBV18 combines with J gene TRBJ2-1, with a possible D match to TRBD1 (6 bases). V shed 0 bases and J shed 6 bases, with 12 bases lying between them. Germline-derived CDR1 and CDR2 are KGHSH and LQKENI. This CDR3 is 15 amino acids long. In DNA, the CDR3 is TGTGCCAGCTCACCACCGGCTACAGGGCGCAATGAGCAGTTCTTC. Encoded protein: CASSPPATGRNEQFF.

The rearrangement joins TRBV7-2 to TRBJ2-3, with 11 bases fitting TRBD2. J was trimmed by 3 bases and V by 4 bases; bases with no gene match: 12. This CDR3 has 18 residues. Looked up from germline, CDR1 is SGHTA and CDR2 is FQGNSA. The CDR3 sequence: CASSSIVLAGALTDTQYF. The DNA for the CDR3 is TGTGCCAGCAGCTCAATTGTACTAGCGGGGGCCCTAACAGATACGCAGTATTTT.

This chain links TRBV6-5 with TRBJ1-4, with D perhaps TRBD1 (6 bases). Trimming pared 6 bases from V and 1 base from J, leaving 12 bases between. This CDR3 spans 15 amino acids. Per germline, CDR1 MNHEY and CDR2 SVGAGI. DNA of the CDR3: TGTGCCAGCAGGAGAGGGGGGGAAACTAATGAAAAACTGTTTTTT. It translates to CASRRGGETNEKLFF.

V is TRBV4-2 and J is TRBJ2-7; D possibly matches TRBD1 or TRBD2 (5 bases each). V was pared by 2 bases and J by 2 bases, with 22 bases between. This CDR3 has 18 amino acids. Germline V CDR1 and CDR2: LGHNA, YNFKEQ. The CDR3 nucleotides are TGTGCCAGCAGCCAAAAAGCGATGGGGACCGAGACGGCCTACGAGCAGTACTTC. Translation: CASSQKAMGTETAYEQYF.

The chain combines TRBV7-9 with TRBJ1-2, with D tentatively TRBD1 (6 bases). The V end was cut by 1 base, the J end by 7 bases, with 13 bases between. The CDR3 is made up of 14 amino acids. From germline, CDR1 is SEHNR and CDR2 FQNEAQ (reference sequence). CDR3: CASSLVEAGVGYTF. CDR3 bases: TGTGCCAGCAGCTTAGTTGAGGCAGGGGTTGGCTACACCTTC.

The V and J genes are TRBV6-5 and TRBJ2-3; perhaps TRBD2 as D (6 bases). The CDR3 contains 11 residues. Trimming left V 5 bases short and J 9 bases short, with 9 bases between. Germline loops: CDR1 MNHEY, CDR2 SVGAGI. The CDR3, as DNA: TGTGCCAGCAGTGGCGGGATAACGCAGTATTTT. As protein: CASSGGITQYF.

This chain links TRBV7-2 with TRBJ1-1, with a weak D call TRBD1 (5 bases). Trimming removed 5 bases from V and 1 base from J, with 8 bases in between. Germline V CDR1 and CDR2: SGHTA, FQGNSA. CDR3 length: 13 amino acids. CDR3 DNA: TGTGCCAGCAGCATAGACAGGAACACTGAAGCTTTCTTT. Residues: CASSIDRNTEAFF.

The CDR3 loop is CASSKQGAAYEQYF. Written as DNA, the CDR3 is TGTGCCAGTAGTAAGCAGGGGGCCGCCTACGAGCAGTACTTC. The chain is built from TRBV19 and TRBJ2-7; 8 nucleotides agree with TRBD1. This CDR3 spans 14 amino acids. The ends lost 4 bases at V and 2 bases at J; junction bases unmatched: 4. From germline, CDR1 is LNHDA and CDR2 SQIVND (reference sequence).

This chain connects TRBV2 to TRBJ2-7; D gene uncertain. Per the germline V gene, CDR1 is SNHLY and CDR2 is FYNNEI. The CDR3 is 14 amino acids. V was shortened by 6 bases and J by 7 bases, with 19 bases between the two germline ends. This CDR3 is CASSFRPERREQYF. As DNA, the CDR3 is TGTGCCAGCAGCTTTAGGCCCGAGAGGAGAGAGCAGTACTTC.

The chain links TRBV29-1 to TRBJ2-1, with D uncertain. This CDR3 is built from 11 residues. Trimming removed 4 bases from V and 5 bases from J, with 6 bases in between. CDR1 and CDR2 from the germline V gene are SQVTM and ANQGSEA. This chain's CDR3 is CSVASHNEQFF. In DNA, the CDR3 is TGCAGCGTTGCGAGTCACAATGAGCAGTTCTTC.

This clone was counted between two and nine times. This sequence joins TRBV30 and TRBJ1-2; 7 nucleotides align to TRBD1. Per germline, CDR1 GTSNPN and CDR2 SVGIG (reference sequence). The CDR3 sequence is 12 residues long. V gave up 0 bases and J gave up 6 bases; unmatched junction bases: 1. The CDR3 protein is CAWSVQGHGYTF. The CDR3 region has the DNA TGTGCCTGGAGTGTACAGGGGCATGGCTACACCTTC.

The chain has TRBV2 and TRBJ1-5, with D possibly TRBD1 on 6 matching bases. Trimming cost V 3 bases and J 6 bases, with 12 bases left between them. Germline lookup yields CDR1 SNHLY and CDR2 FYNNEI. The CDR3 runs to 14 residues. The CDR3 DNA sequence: TGTGCCAGCAGTGAGGGGGGGGGCGGTCAGCCCCAGCATTTT. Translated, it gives CASSEGGGGQPQHF.

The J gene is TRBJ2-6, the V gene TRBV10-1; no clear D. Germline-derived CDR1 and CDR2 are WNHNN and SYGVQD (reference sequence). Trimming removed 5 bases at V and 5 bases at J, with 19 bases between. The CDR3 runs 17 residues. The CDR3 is CASSLSFAQSRANVLTF. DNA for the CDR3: TGCGCCAGCAGTCTTAGCTTCGCACAAAGTCGGGCCAACGTCCTGACTTTC.